This T cell receptor (beta chain) comes out of a study of CD8+CD57+ T cells in acquired aplastic anemia. An expansion of CD8+CD57+ cells by flow cytometry had been shown in patients chosen for sequencing. Genomic DNA acted as the template from which TCR beta VDJ combination and CDR3 sequence profiling were carried out. TCRdb independently ran MiXCR on the reads; one entry per CDR3 protein. The table has 180,000 or so distinct CDR3 sequences, less than 60% seen once. Sequencing input: sorted CD4+, CD8+, or CD8+CD57+ T cells (not recorded which) from PBMCs. The sequence was obtained from a human donor with aplastic anemia.

The CDR3 sequence: CASSALGGTEAFF. CDR3 nucleotide sequence: TGTGCCAGCAGCGCACTAGGGGGGACTGAAGCTTTCTTT. The gene calls are TRBV9 and TRBJ1-1; a possible D gene is TRBD1 (6 bases). CDR1 SGDLS and CDR2 YYNGEE come from the germline V gene. The CDR3 consists of 13 residues. V was cut by 3 bases and J by 5 bases, with 11 bases left in between. The whole variable domain, remainder taken from reference TRBV9 and TRBJ1-1, is DSGVTQTPKHLITATGQRVTLRCSPRSGDLSVYWYQQSLDQGLQFLIQYYNGEERAKGNILERFSAQQFPDLHSELNLSSLELGDSALYFCASSALGGTEAFFGQGTRLTVV.